This record covers a single TCR beta chain. The sample belongs to a study of blood T cell repertoires in COVID-19. Overall study: Spain, Italy and the United States supplied samples that represented acute and convalescent COVID-19. The analysed material was cDNA or gDNA that came from T cells, B-cell-depleted T cells, or PBMCs.

The CDR3 totals 13 residues. Germline values: CDR1 SGHNT, CDR2 YYREEE (reference sequence). Trimming removed 0 bases from V and 8 bases from J, with 11 bases in between. While infection was still active, Seattle patients were enrolled and then followed longitudinally. Clones were read by immunoSEQ multiplex PCR, and TCRdb kept only the in-frame ones, dropping some. The data contain around 220,000 clones, less than 85% of them seen just once; the ten biggest clones take up under 10%. This rearrangement joins TRBV5-4 to TRBJ1-2, with D tentatively TRBD1 (5 bases). Sequencing was performed on peripheral blood. The clonotype originates from a woman older than 75 with COVID-19, enrolled during active disease. The CDR3 here is CASSLARDAGYTF. CDR3 coding DNA: TGTGCCAGCAGCTTGGCGCGGGACGCGGGCTACACCTTC.